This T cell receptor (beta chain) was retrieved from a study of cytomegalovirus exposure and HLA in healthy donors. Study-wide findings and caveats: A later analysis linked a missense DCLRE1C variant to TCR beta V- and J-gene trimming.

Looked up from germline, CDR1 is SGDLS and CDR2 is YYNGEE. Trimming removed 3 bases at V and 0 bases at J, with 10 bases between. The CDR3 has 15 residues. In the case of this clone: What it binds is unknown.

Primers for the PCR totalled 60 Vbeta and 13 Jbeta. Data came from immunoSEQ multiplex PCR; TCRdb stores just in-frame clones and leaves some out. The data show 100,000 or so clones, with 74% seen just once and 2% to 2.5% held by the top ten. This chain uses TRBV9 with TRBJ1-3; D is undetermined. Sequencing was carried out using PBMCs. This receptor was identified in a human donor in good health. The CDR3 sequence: CASSARSVSGNTIYF. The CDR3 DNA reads TGTGCCAGCAGCGCGCGCTCGGTCTCTGGAAACACCATATATTTT.